This T cell receptor (beta chain) stems from a study of response to subunit inactivated influenza vaccine. This CDR3 comprises 11 residues. V dropped 0 bases and J dropped 10 bases, with 4 bases sitting between them. Germline CDR1 is MGHRA and CDR2 is YSYEKL. TCRdb used MiXCR to reprocess the RT-PCR reads, holding one entry per CDR3 protein. The sample yields roughly 540,000 distinct CDR3 sequences, approximately 24% seen once. This clonotype was counted at least ten times. Separately, the same data were catalogued under a study of T cells expressing NK-cell markers. From that paper: Synthesis of TCR beta cDNA relied on 5'RACE template switching carrying UMIs. According to the study, TCR beta repertoires originated from sorted CD3+CD56+NKG2C+, CD3+CD56+NKG2C- and CD3+CD56-NKG2C+ T cells. Of eight sequenced donors, seven were HCMV-seropositive and one HCMV-seronegative.

The TCR comes from a man aged 45-65 years who received an inactivated influenza vaccine. This chain links TRBV4-1 with TRBJ2-1; no reliable D call. Specimen: CD4+ T cells sorted from PBMCs, collected 12 days after vaccination. CDR3: CASSQEYEQFF. For the CDR3, the DNA is TGCGCCAGCAGCCAAGAATACGAGCAGTTCTTC.